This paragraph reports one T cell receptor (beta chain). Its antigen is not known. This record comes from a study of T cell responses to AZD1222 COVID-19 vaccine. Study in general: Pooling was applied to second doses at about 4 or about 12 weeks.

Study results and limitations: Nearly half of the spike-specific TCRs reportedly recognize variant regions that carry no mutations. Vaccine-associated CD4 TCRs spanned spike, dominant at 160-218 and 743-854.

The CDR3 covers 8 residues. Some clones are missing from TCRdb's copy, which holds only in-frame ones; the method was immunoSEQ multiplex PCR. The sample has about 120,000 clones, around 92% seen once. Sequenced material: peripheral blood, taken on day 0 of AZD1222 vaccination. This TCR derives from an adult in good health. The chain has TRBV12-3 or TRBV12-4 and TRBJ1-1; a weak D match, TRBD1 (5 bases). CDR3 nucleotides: TGTCGGGGGGTTGAAGCTTTCTTT. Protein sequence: CRGVEAFF.